Shown below are 23 T cell receptor beta chains from a single sample sequenced in a study of blood T cells in healthy people across ages. For the second PCR, which ran for roughly 6 to 12 cycles, a sample-barcoded 5' primer and a J-beta primer mix were used. Each CDR3 protein gets one entry after TCRdb re-called the 5' RACE reads with MiXCR. The data contain over 300,000 distinct CDR3 sequences, roughly half of them singletons. Sequences were obtained from blood. These TCRs come from a man aged 60 to 75 in good health.

This clonotype has only a few counts. This chain's CDR3 is CASSLGDSSHEQYF. Written as DNA, the CDR3 is TGTGCCAGCAGCTTAGGAGACAGTTCCCACGAGCAGTACTTC. V and J are TRBV7-9 and TRBJ2-7; D is possibly TRBD1 (5 bases). The germline V gene has CDR1 SEHNR and CDR2 FQNEAQ (reference sequence). CDR3 length equals 14 residues. The V end lost 1 base, the J end lost 5 bases, and 12 bases lay between the germline ends. The variable domain in full, with the rest retrieved from reference TRBV7-9 and TRBJ2-7, is DTGVSQNPRHKITKRGQNVTFRCDPISEHNRLYWYRQTLGQGPEFLTYFQNEAQLEKSRLLSDRFSAERPKGSFSTLEIQRTEQGDSAMYLCASSLGDSSHEQYFGPGTRLTVT.

Comment on this clonotype: This sequence may be a read error, since a much larger clone differs from it by one base. The chain combines TRBV27 with TRBJ2-7; D is possibly TRBD2 (6 bases). The CDR3 is 13 residues long. The germline V gene encodes CDR1 MNHEY and CDR2 SMNVEV (reference sequence). Trimming took 4 bases from V and 6 from J, leaving 13 bases between them. The CDR3 here is CASSCPGGFEQYF. The CDR3, as DNA: TGTGCCAGCAGTTGCCCTGGGGGGTTCGAGCAGTACTTC.

The chain employs TRBV6-2 or TRBV6-3 and TRBJ1-5; a possible D gene is TRBD1 (5 bases). The CDR3 runs 15 residues. CDR1 and CDR2 (germline): MNHEY, SVGEGT. The V end lost 2 bases, the J end lost 4 bases, and 12 bases lay between the germline ends. CDR3 sequence reads: CASSYQGRGNQPQHF. CDR3 sequence (DNA): TGTGCCAGCAGTTACCAAGGGAGGGGAAATCAGCCCCAGCATTTT.

This chain links TRBV6-1 with TRBJ1-2; perhaps TRBD1 as D (5 bases). Germline loops: CDR1 MNHNS, CDR2 SASEGT. V lost 5 bases, J lost 4 bases, and 14 bases lay in between. This CDR3 contains 14 residues. The CDR3 region has the DNA TGTGCCAGCAGTACCGCAACAGGTCCCTATGGCTACACCTTC. Translation gives CASSTATGPYGYTF.

A few counts support this clonotype. The V call is TRBV12-3 or TRBV12-4, the J call TRBJ2-5, with TRBD2 matching over 8 bases. There are 17 residues in the CDR3. Losses at the gene ends were 6 bases for V and 11 bases for J; bases not matched to a gene: 23. CDR3 in amino acids: CASRSKGASGSGHEQYF. CDR3 nucleotides: TGTGCCAGCAGGTCGAAAGGGGCTAGCGGGTCAGGGCATGAGCAGTACTTC.

The CDR3 DNA follows: TGCAGCGTTGAAGAGCTAGCGTATCCCTACGAGCAGTACTTC. Protein: CSVEELAYPYEQYF. The chain carries TRBV29-1 and TRBJ2-7; D perhaps matches TRBD2 (6 bases). CDR1 is SQVTM, CDR2 ANQGSEA, per germline. V dropped 0 bases and J dropped 2 bases, with 11 bases sitting between them. This CDR3 contains 14 residues.

The CDR3 protein is CATSARDRVADTQYF. The CDR3 nucleotides read TGTGCCACCAGTGCTAGGGACAGGGTGGCAGATACGCAGTATTTT. This chain connects TRBV24-1 to TRBJ2-3, with 9 bases that match TRBD1. CDR1 is KGHDR, CDR2 SFDVKD, per germline. The CDR3 extends over 15 amino acids. The V gene end was trimmed by 5 bases and the J gene end by 4 bases; junction bases not matched to a gene: 6.

The V call is TRBV11-2, the J call TRBJ2-5, with no clear D. Trimming cost V 1 base and J 8 bases, with 14 bases left between them. The CDR3 spans 14 residues. The germline gives CDR1 SGHAT, CDR2 FQNNGV. CDR3 residues: CASSLVAGAPTQYF. DNA for the CDR3: TGTGCCAGCAGCTTAGTAGCAGGAGCCCCCACCCAGTACTTC.

This clonotype was counted a few times. This chain joins TRBV15 and TRBJ1-4; no reliable D call. Germline V gives CDR1 LNHNV, CDR2 YYDKDF (reference sequence). Between the trimmed V and J ends, which lost 3 bases and 7 bases, there was a span of 15 bases. There are 15 residues in the CDR3. The CDR3 sequence: CATSRPSDLFEKLFF. CDR3 in DNA: TGTGCCACCAGCAGGCCCTCGGACTTATTTGAAAAACTGTTTTTT.

The V call is TRBV5-1, the J call TRBJ1-1; 8 bases are shared with TRBD1. Germline V CDR1 and CDR2: SGHRS, YFSETQ. The CDR3 is 12 amino acids. V was pared by 4 bases and J by 9 bases, with 5 bases of the junction left unmatched. This chain's CDR3 is CASSNGQGKAFF. CDR3 DNA sequence: TGCGCCAGCAGCAACGGACAGGGCAAAGCTTTCTTT. Variable domain in full (rest from reference TRBV5-1 and TRBJ1-1): KAGVTQTPRYLIKTRGQQVTLSCSPISGHRSVSWYQQTPGQGLQFLFEYFSETQRNKGNFPGRFSGRQFSNSRSEMNVSTLELGDSALYLCASSNGQGKAFFGQGTRLTVV.

The chain has TRBV14 and TRBJ1-2, with D possibly matching TRBD1 (5 bases). CDR3 length equals 15 residues. Deletions cut 1 base from V and 5 bases from J, with 14 bases between. Germline V gives CDR1 SGHDN, CDR2 FVKESK. The CDR3 protein is CASSQAGDGGYGYTF. CDR3 in DNA: TGTGCCAGCAGCCAAGCGGGGGACGGAGGGTATGGCTACACCTTC.

This clonotype was seen many times. This rearrangement joins TRBV5-1 to TRBJ2-7; maybe TRBD1 (6 bases). V was pared by 0 bases and J by 0 bases, with 7 bases between. Germline V gene sequence: CDR1 SGHRS, CDR2 YFSETQ. The CDR3 runs to 14 residues. CDR3 sequence: CASSLAGVSYEQYF. In nucleotides, the CDR3 is TGCGCCAGCAGCTTGGCAGGGGTCTCCTACGAGCAGTACTTC.

The chain employs TRBV20-1 and TRBJ2-7; D uncertain. V was cut by 3 bases and J by 7 bases, with 16 bases left in between. CDR1 and CDR2 from the germline V gene are DFQATT and SNEGSKA (reference sequence). The CDR3 extends over 13 amino acids. The CDR3 DNA reads as TGCAGTGCTAGTATCTGGGCCATTAGGGAGCAGTACTTC. It is translated as CSASIWAIREQYF.

This clonotype was observed a handful of times. This chain connects TRBV20-1 to TRBJ2-7; unclear D gene. CDR1 DFQATT and CDR2 SNEGSKA come from the germline V gene (reference sequence). With 4 bases removed from V and 0 bases from J, the gap between germline ends came to 7 bases. This CDR3 has 12 amino acids. CDR3 sequence reads: CSATDNSYEQYF. The CDR3 region has the DNA TGCAGTGCTACCGACAACTCCTACGAGCAGTACTTC.

As for this clonotype: A read error is possible here, since a much larger clone lies one base away. This sequence joins TRBV12-3 or TRBV12-4 and TRBJ1-5; D is uncertain. The V end lost 5 bases, the J end lost 3 bases, and 8 bases lay between the germline ends. The CDR3 consists of 13 residues. CDR3 amino acids: CASSVRINQPQHF. CDR3 coding DNA: TGTGCCAGCAGTGTTAGAATCAATCAGCCCCAGCATTTT.

This rearrangement joins TRBV20-1 to TRBJ2-2; TRBD2 aligns across 10 bases. CDR3 length: 17 amino acids. V trimming: 5 bases; J trimming: 5 bases; junction bases outside the gene matches: 14. Germline CDR1 is DFQATT and CDR2 is SNEGSKA (reference sequence). CDR3: CSAPPRPAGGLTGELFF. The CDR3 DNA sequence: TGCAGTGCTCCCCCGAGGCCAGCGGGGGGGCTTACCGGGGAGCTGTTTTTT.

To note about this clonotype: One junction end does not reproduce the germline sequence, and a read error may be involved. The chain links TRBV7-2 to TRBJ2-2, with 16 bases matching TRBD2. The CDR3 consists of 17 residues. Germline CDR1 SGHTA, CDR2 FQGNSA. The CDR3 coding sequence is TGTGCCGGCAGCCCCGGGACTAGCGGGAGGGCCGGCGGGGAGCTGTTTTTT. It translates to CAGSPGTSGRAGGELFF.

The chain employs TRBV18 and TRBJ2-5, with 13 positions matching TRBD2. Germline V gene sequence: CDR1 KGHSH, CDR2 LQKENI. J gave up 4 bases and V 1 base, and 3 bases lay outside the gene matches. The CDR3 has 16 amino acids. In nucleotides, the CDR3 is TGTGCCAGCTCACCACGGACTAGCGGGGGAGGAGAGACCCAGTACTTC. Amino acids: CASSPRTSGGGETQYF.

The chain employs TRBV3-1 and TRBJ1-1; tentatively, D is TRBD1 (5 bases). The V end was cut by 1 base, the J end by 5 bases, with 11 bases between. Germline CDR1 reads LGHDT; CDR2 reads YNNKEL (reference sequence). This CDR3 has 14 amino acids. The CDR3 sequence is CASSQVLGRTEAFF. Written as DNA, the CDR3 is TGTGCCAGCAGCCAAGTCCTGGGGCGGACTGAAGCTTTCTTT.

This sequence joins TRBV12-3 or TRBV12-4 and TRBJ1-2; TRBD1 matches at 10 bases. Trimming at V came to 9 bases and at J to 9 bases, leaving 10 bases not matched to a gene. The CDR3 covers 13 residues. CDR3: CASSRGQGGSYTF. As DNA, the CDR3 is TGTGCCAGTAGCCGCGGACAGGGGGGTAGCTACACCTTC.

The chain is built from TRBV21-1 and TRBJ1-1; TRBD1 is the table's D call, not checked against the DNA. TRBV21-1 is designated a pseudogene. The length of the CDR3 is 16 residues. DNA of the CDR3: TGTGCCAGCAGCAAAAGGGGCCGACGGATGAACACTGAAGCTTTCTTT. It is translated as CASSKRGRRMNTEAFF.

This clonotype was recorded a few times. The chain has TRBV29-1 and TRBJ1-1; 7 bases map to TRBD1. CDR1 SQVTM and CDR2 ANQGSEA come from the germline V gene. Trimming took 7 bases from V and 0 from J; bases not matched to a gene: 8. The CDR3 consists of 14 residues. The CDR3 region is CSGSYRGVNTEAFF. The CDR3 bases are TGCAGCGGTAGCTACAGGGGAGTGAACACTGAAGCTTTCTTT.

The J gene is TRBJ1-2, the V gene TRBV20-1; D remains ambiguous. CDR1 and CDR2 (germline): DFQATT, SNEGSKA (reference sequence). The CDR3 has 11 residues. The ends were cut back, 5 bases at V and 3 bases at J, with 7 bases in the middle. The CDR3 region is CSARSDYGYTF. The CDR3 DNA reads as TGCAGTGCTCGGAGCGACTATGGCTACACCTTC.